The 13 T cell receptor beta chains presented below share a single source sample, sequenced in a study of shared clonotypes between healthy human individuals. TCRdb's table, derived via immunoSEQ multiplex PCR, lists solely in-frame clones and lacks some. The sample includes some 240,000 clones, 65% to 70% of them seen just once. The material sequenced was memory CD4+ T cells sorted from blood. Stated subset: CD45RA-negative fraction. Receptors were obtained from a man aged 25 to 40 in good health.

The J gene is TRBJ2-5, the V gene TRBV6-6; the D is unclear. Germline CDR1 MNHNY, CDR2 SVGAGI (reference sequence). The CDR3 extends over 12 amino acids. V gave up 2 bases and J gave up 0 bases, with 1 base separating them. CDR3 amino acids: CASSYHQETQYF. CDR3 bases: TGTGCCAGCAGTTACCACCAAGAGACCCAGTACTTC.

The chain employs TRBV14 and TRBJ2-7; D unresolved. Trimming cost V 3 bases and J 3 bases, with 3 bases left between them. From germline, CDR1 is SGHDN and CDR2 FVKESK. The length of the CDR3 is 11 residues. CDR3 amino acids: CASSQFYEQYF. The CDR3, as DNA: TGTGCCAGCAGCCAGTTCTACGAGCAGTACTTC.

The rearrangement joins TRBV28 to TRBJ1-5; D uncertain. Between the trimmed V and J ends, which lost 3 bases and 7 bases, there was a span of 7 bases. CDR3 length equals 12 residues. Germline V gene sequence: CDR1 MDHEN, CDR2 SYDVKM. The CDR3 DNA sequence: TGTGCCAGCAGTTTGTTTGGCCAGCCCCAGCATTTT. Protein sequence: CASSLFGQPQHF.

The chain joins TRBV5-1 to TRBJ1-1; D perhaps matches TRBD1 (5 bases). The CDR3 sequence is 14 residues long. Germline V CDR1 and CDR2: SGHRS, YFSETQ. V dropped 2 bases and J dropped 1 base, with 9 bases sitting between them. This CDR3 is CASSFRDQNTEAFF. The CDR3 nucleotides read TGCGCCAGCAGCTTCAGGGATCAGAACACTGAAGCTTTCTTT.

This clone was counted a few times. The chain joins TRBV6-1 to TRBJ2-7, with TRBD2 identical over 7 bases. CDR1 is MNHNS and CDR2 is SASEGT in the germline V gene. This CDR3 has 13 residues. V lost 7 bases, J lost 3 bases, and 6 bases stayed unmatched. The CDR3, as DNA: TGTGCCAGCACTCTAGCGGCCCACTACGAGCAGTACTTC. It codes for CASTLAAHYEQYF.

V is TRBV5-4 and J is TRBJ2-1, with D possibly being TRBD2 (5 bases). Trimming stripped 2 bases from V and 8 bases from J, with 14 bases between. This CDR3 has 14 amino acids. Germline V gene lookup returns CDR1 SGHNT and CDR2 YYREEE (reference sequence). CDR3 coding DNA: TGTGCCAGCAGCTTCCTCACATCAGCGGATGAGCAGTTCTTC. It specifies CASSFLTSADEQFF.

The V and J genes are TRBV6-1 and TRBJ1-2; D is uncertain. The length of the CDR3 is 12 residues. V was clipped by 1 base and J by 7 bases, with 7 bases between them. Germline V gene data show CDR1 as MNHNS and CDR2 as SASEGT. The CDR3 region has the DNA TGTGCCAGCAGTGAAGTGGGGAGTGGCTACACCTTC. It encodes CASSEVGSGYTF.

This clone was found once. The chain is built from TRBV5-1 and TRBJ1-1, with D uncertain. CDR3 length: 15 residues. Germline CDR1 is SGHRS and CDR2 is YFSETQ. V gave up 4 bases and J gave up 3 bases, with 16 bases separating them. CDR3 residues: CASSALVGADTEAFF. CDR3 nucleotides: TGCGCCAGCAGCGCTTTGGTGGGCGCGGACACTGAAGCTTTCTTT.

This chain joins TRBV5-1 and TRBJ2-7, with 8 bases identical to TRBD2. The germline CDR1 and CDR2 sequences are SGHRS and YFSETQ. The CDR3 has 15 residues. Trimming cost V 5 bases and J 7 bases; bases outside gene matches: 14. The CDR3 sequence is CASSTYDGRAGEQYF. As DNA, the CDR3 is TGCGCCAGCAGTACATACGACGGGAGGGCCGGGGAGCAGTACTTC. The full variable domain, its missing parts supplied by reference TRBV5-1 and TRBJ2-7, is KAGVTQTPRYLIKTRGQQVTLSCSPISGHRSVSWYQQTPGQGLQFLFEYFSETQRNKGNFPGRFSGRQFSNSRSEMNVSTLELGDSALYLCASSTYDGRAGEQYFGPGTRLTVT.

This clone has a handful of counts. CDR3 coding DNA: TGTGCCAGCAGCGTAATGGGACAGGGTCAAGAGCAGTACTTC. It translates to CASSVMGQGQEQYF. This chain connects TRBV9 to TRBJ2-7; TRBD1 matches 9 bases. This CDR3 region has 14 residues. Germline trimming cut 1 base from V and 7 bases from J; bases unmatched to any gene: 6. Germline assignment: CDR1 SGDLS and CDR2 YYNGEE.

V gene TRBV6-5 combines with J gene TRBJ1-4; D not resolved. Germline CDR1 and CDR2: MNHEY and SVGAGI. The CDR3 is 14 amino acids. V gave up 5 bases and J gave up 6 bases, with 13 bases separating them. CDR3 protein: CASSRHLIYEKLFF. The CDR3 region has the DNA TGTGCCAGCAGTCGACACCTCATTTATGAAAAACTGTTTTTT.

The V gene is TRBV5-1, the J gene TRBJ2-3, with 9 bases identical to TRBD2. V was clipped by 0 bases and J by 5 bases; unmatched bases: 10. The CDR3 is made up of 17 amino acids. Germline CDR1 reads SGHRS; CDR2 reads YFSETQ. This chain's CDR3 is CASSLGGAGGEEDTQYF. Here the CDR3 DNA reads TGCGCCAGCAGCTTGGGCGGGGCGGGAGGGGAGGAAGATACGCAGTATTTT.

Here the CDR3 reads CASSETRNPIGADTQYF. The CDR3 DNA reads TGTGCCAGCAGTGAAACCCGAAACCCGATTGGGGCAGATACGCAGTATTTT. The chain has TRBV28 and TRBJ2-3; D is uncertain. CDR1 is MDHEN, CDR2 SYDVKM, per germline. Trimming took off 5 bases at V and 4 bases at J, with 22 bases between the two ends. This CDR3 is built from 17 residues. Together with reference TRBV28 and TRBJ2-3, the CDR3 gives the full variable domain: DVKVTQSSRYLVKRTGEKVFLECVQDMDHENMFWYRQDPGLGLRLIYFSYDVKMKEKGDIPEGYSVSREKKERFSLILESASTNQTSMYLCASSETRNPIGADTQYFGPGTRLTVL.